The T cell receptor (beta chain) under discussion was sequenced for a study of cytomegalovirus exposure and HLA in healthy donors. This PCR relied on a set of 60 Vbeta primers and 13 Jbeta primers. Per the study methods: It was a later analysis that counted 83 million or so unique TCR beta chains, of which roughly 11 million were shared. TCRdb's table, derived via immunoSEQ multiplex PCR, lists solely in-frame clones and lacks some. Clonal size and the V and J genes are those of that table, whereas D and trimming came from the DNA. Altogether under 130,000 clones are present, over 65% being singletons, with the ten largest covering over 8%. Whole-study results and caveats: Most observed TCR sequences were rare, whereas some public TCRs were detected in many donors.

As for this clone: Its specificity is unknown.

The clonotype comes from a man in his forties or fifties in good health and CMV-seropositive. The sample consisted of PBMCs.

CDR3 sequence reads: CASSFYRTSGIYEQYF. In DNA, the CDR3 is TGTGCCAGCAGCTTTTACAGGACTAGCGGGATCTACGAGCAGTACTTC. The rearrangement links TRBV5-8 to TRBJ2-7; TRBD2 matches 12 bases. Trimming took 2 bases from V and 3 from J; bases not matched to a gene: 6. Per the germline V gene, CDR1 is SGHTS and CDR2 is YDEGEE. The CDR3 runs to 16 residues.